This T cell receptor (beta chain) appears in the sequencing data of a study of cytomegalovirus exposure and HLA in healthy donors. Findings and caveats of the study: V- and J-gene trimming of TCR beta was linked (in a later analysis) to a missense DCLRE1C variant. Exclusion as indistinguishable affected some V segments, including TRBV6-2 and TRBV6-3. Sequencing likely caused a cluster of highly shared sequence variants.

As to this clone: What it recognizes is unknown.

The J segment lost 6 bases and the V segment lost 0 bases, leaving 2 bases of the junction unmatched. The length of the CDR3 is 13 residues. Primers: 60 Vbeta forward and 13 Jbeta reverse. Per the authors' pipeline: About 10 million shared chains were among the 80 million or so unique TCR beta chains that a later analysis counted. Clones were read by immunoSEQ multiplex PCR, and TCRdb kept only the in-frame ones, dropping some. V, J and clone size were drawn from that table, and D and trimming were deduced from the DNA. Among about 97,000 clones, over 8% were seen once, and the ten largest hold 4.5% to 6.5%.

The TCR was taken from a man aged 50-60 years in good health and CMV-seropositive. Input material: PBMCs. The chain joins TRBV23-1 to TRBJ2-7; TRBD2 matches 7 bases. TRBV23-1 is assigned to the ORF class and has an uncertain function. CDR3 loop: CASSQSGRGEQYF. CDR3 nucleotides: TGCGCCAGCAGTCAATCTGGGAGGGGCGAGCAGTACTTC.